This TCR beta chain derives from a study of CD8 T cells in ankylosing spondylitis. There are many counts of this clonotype. Its antigen is still unknown. Notes on the study in general: Eight highly homologous variants made up a TCR beta motif, and this motif appeared characteristic of ankylosing spondylitis blood. Earlier work had already found some motif variants in reactive arthritis synovial fluid and blood.

Germline values: CDR1 SGHAT, CDR2 FQNNGV. The trim removed 3 bases at V and 2 bases at J, leaving 5 bases unmatched. CDR3 length: 15 residues. TCRdb redid the calling of the 5' RACE reads with MiXCR, one entry per CDR3 protein. The sample shows 75,000 to 95,000 distinct CDR3 sequences, approximately 9.6% of them seen only once. The chain combines TRBV11-2 with TRBJ2-7, with TRBD2 matching over 9 bases. The sequencing sample was made of blood, either unsorted or a sorted T cell fraction (not recorded which). The TCR sequence derives from a male donor with ankylosing spondylitis. DNA of the CDR3: TGTGCCAGCAGCTTCGCTAGCGGGGTTGCCTACGAGCAGTACTTC. Protein product: CASSFASGVAYEQYF.